Listed below are T cell receptor beta chains from one sample, sequenced in a study of blood T cell repertoires in COVID-19. Generated by immunoSEQ multiplex PCR, the TCRdb table keeps only in-frame clones and is missing some. Of approximately 270,000 clones detected, around 85% appear once; the ten largest clones hold 0.87%. The sequenced sample consisted of peripheral blood. These receptors all come from a human donor with COVID-19, enrolled during active disease. The donor label of this sample is uncertain. Each CDR3 is given with its conserved first and last residue. A D gene is named only where the DNA matches it firmly. A clone size is listed for some rows: how often the clone was seen (once, few, many), or a class if it is expanded.

clone_size: .; v_call: TRBV9; d_call: TRBD1; j_call: TRBJ1-4; cdr3_nt: TGTGCCAGCAGCCTTGGTGAGGGGACAGCACCGTTAGGGAAACTGTTTTTT; cdr3_aa: CASSLGEGTAPLGKLFF
clone_size: .; v_call: TRBV5-1; d_call: .; j_call: TRBJ1-3; cdr3_nt: TGCGCCAGCAGCGCACAGAGTGCTGGAAACACCATATATTTT; cdr3_aa: CASSAQSAGNTIYF
clone_size: .; v_call: TRBV28; d_call: .; j_call: TRBJ2-1; cdr3_nt: TGTGCCAGCAGAAAGACAGGTCCCAGAGTTGGGCAGTTCTTC; cdr3_aa: CASRKTGPRVGQFF
clone_size: .; v_call: TRBV27; d_call: .; j_call: TRBJ1-5; cdr3_nt: TGTGCCAGCAGTTCATCCAGGGGCTACGGCGCTCAGCCCCAGCATTTT; cdr3_aa: CASSSSRGYGAQPQHF
clone_size: .; v_call: TRBV5-5; d_call: TRBD1; j_call: TRBJ1-4; cdr3_nt: TGTGCCAGCAGCCCCGACAGGGCAACTAATGAAAAACTGTTTTTT; cdr3_aa: CASSPDRATNEKLFF
clone_size: few; v_call: TRBV5-1; d_call: .; j_call: TRBJ2-7; cdr3_nt: TGCGCCAGCAGCTTGGCTGGGGTCGGACAGACCTACGAGCAGTACTTC; cdr3_aa: CASSLAGVGQTYEQYF
clone_size: .; v_call: TRBV5-6; d_call: .; j_call: TRBJ2-2; cdr3_nt: TGTGCCAGCAGGGGGAGCGGCACCGGGGAGCTGTTTTTT; cdr3_aa: CASRGSGTGELFF
clone_size: .; v_call: TRBV6-1; d_call: TRBD2; j_call: TRBJ2-1; cdr3_nt: TGTGCCAGCAGTGAAGGACTAGCGGGGAGTTCTGAGCAGTTCTTC; cdr3_aa: CASSEGLAGSSEQFF
clone_size: once; v_call: TRBV30; d_call: TRBD1; j_call: TRBJ1-2; cdr3_nt: TGTGCCTGGACTCTACAGGGGCTCACTGATGGCTACACCTTC; cdr3_aa: CAWTLQGLTDGYTF
clone_size: .; v_call: TRBV5-1; d_call: .; j_call: TRBJ2-2; cdr3_nt: TGCGCCAGCAGCTTGGGGGCTAGCAGGAACACCGGGGAGCTGTTTTTT; cdr3_aa: CASSLGASRNTGELFF
clone_size: .; v_call: TRBV25-1; d_call: TRBD2; j_call: TRBJ2-7; cdr3_nt: TGTGCCAGCAGTGAAACGGGACTAGCGGGACGGAGATTGTACTTC; cdr3_aa: CASSETGLAGRRLYF
clone_size: .; v_call: TRBV11-2; d_call: .; j_call: TRBJ1-1; cdr3_nt: TGTGCCAGCAGCTTCGGGACACGACAAACGAACACTGAAGCTTTCTTT; cdr3_aa: CASSFGTRQTNTEAFF
clone_size: .; v_call: TRBV29-1; d_call: TRBD1; j_call: TRBJ1-1; cdr3_nt: TGCAGCGGAAGAACAGGGGGCAACACTGAAGCTTTCTTT; cdr3_aa: CSGRTGGNTEAFF
clone_size: .; v_call: TRBV2; d_call: .; j_call: TRBJ2-1; cdr3_nt: TGTGCCAGCCTAGGGGCGGTAGGGACCTCGGGACCCGGGAGGCAGTTCTTC; cdr3_aa: CASLGAVGTSGPGRQFF
clone_size: .; v_call: TRBV28; d_call: TRBD1; j_call: TRBJ1-4; cdr3_nt: TGTGCCAGCAGTCCCGACCGACAGGGGGCAAGAGAAAAACTGTTTTTT; cdr3_aa: CASSPDRQGAREKLFF
clone_size: .; v_call: TRBV19; d_call: TRBD1; j_call: TRBJ1-1; cdr3_nt: TGTGCCACTGGACAGGGAAGAGTGGGAAAGGACACTGAAGCTTTCTTT; cdr3_aa: CATGQGRVGKDTEAFF
clone_size: .; v_call: TRBV19; d_call: TRBD2; j_call: TRBJ2-1; cdr3_nt: TGTGCCAGTAGTATGGCTAGCGGGGACAATGAGCAGTTCTTC; cdr3_aa: CASSMASGDNEQFF
clone_size: once; v_call: TRBV19; d_call: .; j_call: TRBJ1-5; cdr3_nt: TGTGCCAGTAGTAGGGACACCTCCGTCTCGCCCCAGCATTTT; cdr3_aa: CASSRDTSVSPQHF
clone_size: once; v_call: TRBV19; d_call: .; j_call: TRBJ1-4; cdr3_nt: TGTGCCAGTACAGACCGGGATGGGGAAAAACTGTTTTTT; cdr3_aa: CASTDRDGEKLFF
clone_size: few; v_call: TRBV7-6; d_call: TRBD2; j_call: TRBJ2-1; cdr3_nt: TGTGCCAGCAGCTTGGGACTAGCGGTACTCAGTACAAAGGGAGGCAATGAGCAGTTCTTC; cdr3_aa: CASSLGLAVLSTKGGNEQFF
clone_size: .; v_call: TRBV9; d_call: .; j_call: TRBJ2-5; cdr3_nt: TGTGCCAGCAGCTCCCGCGGGGACCTGCAAGAGACCCAGTACTTC; cdr3_aa: CASSSRGDLQETQYF
clone_size: once; v_call: TRBV7-9; d_call: TRBD1; j_call: TRBJ1-6; cdr3_nt: TGTGCCAGCAGCCAAGGGACAGGTGATAATTCACCCCTCCACTTT; cdr3_aa: CASSQGTGDNSPLHF
clone_size: once; v_call: TRBV29-1; d_call: TRBD1; j_call: TRBJ2-7; cdr3_nt: TGCAGCGTTGAGGGACAGGGGTTCGAGCAGTACTTC; cdr3_aa: CSVEGQGFEQYF
clone_size: .; v_call: TRBV7-2; d_call: TRBD2; j_call: TRBJ2-1; cdr3_nt: TGTGCCAGCAGCTTGGGCAGCGGGAGGGCCGATGAGCAGTTCTTC; cdr3_aa: CASSLGSGRADEQFF
clone_size: .; v_call: TRBV7-9; d_call: TRBD1; j_call: TRBJ2-5; cdr3_nt: TGTGCCAGCAGCTCCATTACCATACAGGGGGGAGAGACCCAGTACTTC; cdr3_aa: CASSSITIQGGETQYF
clone_size: .; v_call: TRBV5-1; d_call: TRBD2; j_call: TRBJ2-2; cdr3_nt: TGCGCCAGCAGCTTGGGTGGACTAGCGGGCATGAACACCGGGGAGCTGTTTTTT; cdr3_aa: CASSLGGLAGMNTGELFF
clone_size: .; v_call: TRBV9; d_call: .; j_call: TRBJ2-2; cdr3_nt: TGTGCCAGCAGCGCATCGAACACCGGGGAGCTGTTTTTT; cdr3_aa: CASSASNTGELFF
clone_size: .; v_call: TRBV7-2; d_call: TRBD2; j_call: TRBJ2-5; cdr3_nt: TGTGCCAGCACCCCTAGCGGGATATATGGAGAGACCCAGTACTTC; cdr3_aa: CASTPSGIYGETQYF
clone_size: .; v_call: TRBV3-1/TRBV3-2; d_call: TRBD2; j_call: TRBJ2-5; cdr3_nt: TGTGCCAGCAGCCAAGATTTGGGGACTAGCAGTGACCAGTACTTC; cdr3_aa: CASSQDLGTSSDQYF
clone_size: .; v_call: TRBV7-8; d_call: TRBD1; j_call: TRBJ1-3; cdr3_nt: TGTGCCAGCAGCTTAGGGATGACAGGGAGCTCTGGAAACACCATATATTTT; cdr3_aa: CASSLGMTGSSGNTIYF
clone_size: .; v_call: TRBV19; d_call: TRBD1; j_call: TRBJ1-2; cdr3_nt: TGTGCCAGTAGCCAACAGGGGGGGAGTGGTGGCTACACCTTC; cdr3_aa: CASSQQGGSGGYTF
clone_size: .; v_call: TRBV9; d_call: .; j_call: TRBJ2-2; cdr3_nt: TGTGCCAGCACTCCGGGAGCCCCGGGTGGGGGGGAGCTGTTTTTT; cdr3_aa: CASTPGAPGGGELFF
clone_size: once; v_call: TRBV27; d_call: .; j_call: TRBJ2-7; cdr3_nt: TGTGCCAGCAGCTTTGGGGGGGGCGGGAGCTACGAGCAGTACTTC; cdr3_aa: CASSFGGGGSYEQYF
clone_size: .; v_call: TRBV13; d_call: TRBD1; j_call: TRBJ2-5; cdr3_nt: TGTGCCAGCAGCTTAAGAACAGGGGGAGAGACCCAGTACTTC; cdr3_aa: CASSLRTGGETQYF
clone_size: .; v_call: TRBV10-3; d_call: .; j_call: TRBJ1-1; cdr3_nt: TGTGCCATCAGTGGTCAAAACACTGAAGCTTTCTTT; cdr3_aa: CAISGQNTEAFF
clone_size: .; v_call: TRBV11-2; d_call: .; j_call: TRBJ2-7; cdr3_nt: TGTGCCAGCAGCCCGATAGGCGACAGGTTCTACGAGCAGTACTTC; cdr3_aa: CASSPIGDRFYEQYF
clone_size: .; v_call: TRBV30; d_call: .; j_call: TRBJ1-2; cdr3_nt: TGTGCCTGGAGTTTGAGGGTTGTGTCTGGCTACACCTTC; cdr3_aa: CAWSLRVVSGYTF
clone_size: few; v_call: TRBV29-1; d_call: TRBD1; j_call: TRBJ1-3; cdr3_nt: TGCAGCGTGAAGGAATACAGGGGCTCTGGAAACACCATATATTTT; cdr3_aa: CSVKEYRGSGNTIYF
clone_size: .; v_call: TRBV2; d_call: .; j_call: TRBJ2-7; cdr3_nt: TGTGCCAGCAACCGCGGTTACTACGAGCAGTACTTC; cdr3_aa: CASNRGYYEQYF
clone_size: .; v_call: TRBV19; d_call: TRBD2; j_call: TRBJ2-1; cdr3_nt: TGTGCCAGTAGCGGACTAGCGGGAGGCTACAATGAGCAGTTCTTC; cdr3_aa: CASSGLAGGYNEQFF
clone_size: .; v_call: TRBV28; d_call: TRBD1; j_call: TRBJ1-5; cdr3_nt: TGTGCCAGCAGTTTAGTAAAGGGGACAGGGGGTTCCAATCAGCCCCAGCATTTT; cdr3_aa: CASSLVKGTGGSNQPQHF